A single T cell receptor (beta chain) is shown here with its context. Original methodology: Nucleated cell counts were estimated from reference gene primer amplification. TCRdb's table, derived via immunoSEQ multiplex PCR, lists solely in-frame clones and lacks some. V and J calls and clone size are copied from that table; D and trimming were computed from the DNA. Among hundreds of thousands of clones listed, more than 70% were seen once. These data are taken from a study of blood T cell repertoires in COVID-19. Participant age was about 18 to 89 years, and participants resided in 24 US areas. The CDR3 has 14 residues. V shed 0 bases and J shed 0 bases, with 7 bases lying between them. Germline V gives CDR1 SGHNT, CDR2 YYREEE (reference sequence).

The chain has TRBV5-4 and TRBJ2-7, with D unclear. This receptor was identified in a man aged 25 to 40 with acute COVID-19. Material: PBMCs or T cells enriched from blood (not recorded which). The CDR3 here is CASSLGGSSYEQYF. The CDR3 coding sequence is TGTGCCAGCAGCTTGGGCGGTAGCTCCTACGAGCAGTACTTC.